This T cell receptor (beta chain) was captured in a study of vaccination effects on CD4 cells after COVID-19. Prior to sequencing, the ViraFEST assay stimulated PBMC with viral peptide pools, which expanded the antigen-specific CD4+ T cells. Having been cultured for roughly 10 days, the cells underwent CD4+ T cell isolation. Each participant was given two doses of one vaccine (BNT162b2 or mRNA-1273). Vaccinees lacked prior SARS-CoV-2 infection and tested negative for nucleocapsid antibodies. Wells each received approximately 2 million PBMC, cultured with 9 to 10 IU/ml IL-2 and about 9.3 ug/ml peptides. Study-wide findings and caveats: Few convalescent patients and no early post-infection timepoints were included in the study. Late in the post-vaccination period, infection-induced and vaccine-induced clones underwent marked clonal contraction.

The CDR3 runs 14 residues. Trimming left V 2 bases short and J 4 bases short, with 11 bases between. Germline lookup yields CDR1 MNHEY and CDR2 SVGEGT. The table came from immunoSEQ multiplex PCR; TCRdb's copy has only in-frame clones and leaves some out. This table has about 27,000 clones, roughly 85% appearing once. Notes on this clone: Its antigen remains unidentified.

This sample comprised CD4+ T cells from PBMCs cultured with HCoV-NL63 spike peptides, obtained after COVID-19 vaccination. The chain carries TRBV6-2 or TRBV6-3 and TRBJ1-1; unclear D gene. The sequence came from a human donor who received a COVID-19 vaccine. Some clones in this sample may be carry-over from other donors' samples. CDR3 sequence reads: CASSYHPPTTEAFF. In nucleotides, the CDR3 is TGTGCCAGCAGTTACCACCCCCCCACCACTGAAGCTTTCTTT.